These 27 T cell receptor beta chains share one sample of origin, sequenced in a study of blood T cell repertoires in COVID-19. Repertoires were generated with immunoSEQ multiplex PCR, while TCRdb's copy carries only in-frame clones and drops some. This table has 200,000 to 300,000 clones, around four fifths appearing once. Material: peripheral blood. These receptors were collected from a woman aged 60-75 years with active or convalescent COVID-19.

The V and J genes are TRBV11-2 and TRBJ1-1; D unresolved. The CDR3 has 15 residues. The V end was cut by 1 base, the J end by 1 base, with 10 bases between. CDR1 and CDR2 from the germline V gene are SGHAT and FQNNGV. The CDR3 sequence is CASSLALGGNTEAFF. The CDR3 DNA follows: TGTGCCAGCAGCTTAGCCCTGGGAGGGAACACTGAAGCTTTCTTT.

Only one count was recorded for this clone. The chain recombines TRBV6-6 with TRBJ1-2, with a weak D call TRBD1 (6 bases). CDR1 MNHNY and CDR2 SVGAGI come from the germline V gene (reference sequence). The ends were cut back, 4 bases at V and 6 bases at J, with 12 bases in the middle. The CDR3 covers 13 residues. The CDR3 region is CASSSQGENGYTF. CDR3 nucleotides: TGTGCCAGCAGTTCACAGGGAGAGAATGGCTACACCTTC.

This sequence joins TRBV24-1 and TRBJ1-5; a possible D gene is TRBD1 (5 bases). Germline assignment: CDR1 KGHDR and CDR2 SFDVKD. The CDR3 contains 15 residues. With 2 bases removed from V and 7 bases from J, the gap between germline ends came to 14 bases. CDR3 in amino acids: CATSDSRQRGQPQHF. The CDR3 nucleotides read TGTGCCACCAGTGATTCCCGACAGAGAGGACAGCCCCAGCATTTT.

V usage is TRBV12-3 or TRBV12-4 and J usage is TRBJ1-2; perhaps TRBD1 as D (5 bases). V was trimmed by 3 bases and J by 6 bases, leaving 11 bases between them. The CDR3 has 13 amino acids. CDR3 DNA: TGTGCCAGCAGTTTTAGAGGGGAGGATGGCTACACCTTC. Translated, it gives CASSFRGEDGYTF.

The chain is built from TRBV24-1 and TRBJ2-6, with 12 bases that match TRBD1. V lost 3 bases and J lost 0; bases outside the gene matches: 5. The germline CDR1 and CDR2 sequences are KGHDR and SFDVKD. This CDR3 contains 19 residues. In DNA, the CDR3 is TGTGCCACCAGTGATGCCGGGACAGGGGGCCCCTCTGGGGCCAACGTCCTGACTTTC. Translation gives CATSDAGTGGPSGANVLTF.

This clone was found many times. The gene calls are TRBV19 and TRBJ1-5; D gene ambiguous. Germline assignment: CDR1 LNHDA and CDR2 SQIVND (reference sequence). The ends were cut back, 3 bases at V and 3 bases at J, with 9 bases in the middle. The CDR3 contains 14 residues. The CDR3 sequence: CASSIRGSNQPQHF. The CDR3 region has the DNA TGTGCCAGTAGTATTCGCGGGTCCAATCAGCCCCAGCATTTT.

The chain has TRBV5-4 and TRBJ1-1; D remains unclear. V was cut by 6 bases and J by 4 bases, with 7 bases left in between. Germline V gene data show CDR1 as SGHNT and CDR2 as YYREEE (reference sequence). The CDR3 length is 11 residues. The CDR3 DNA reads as TGTGCCAGCACCCGGGGCACTGAAGCTTTCTTT. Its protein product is CASTRGTEAFF.

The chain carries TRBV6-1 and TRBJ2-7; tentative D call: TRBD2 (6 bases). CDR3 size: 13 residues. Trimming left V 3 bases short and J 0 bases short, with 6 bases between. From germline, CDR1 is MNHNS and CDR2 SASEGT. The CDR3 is CASSDGSSYEQYV. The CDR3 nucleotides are TGTGCCAGCAGTGACGGGAGCTCCTACGAGCAGTACGTC.

CDR3 bases: TGTGCCAGCGCACCGGGACAAAGCAATCAGCCCCAGCATTTT. Translation: CASAPGQSNQPQHF. The chain recombines TRBV6-6 with TRBJ1-5, with TRBD1 as a possible D gene (6 bases). V lost 8 bases and J lost 1, with 12 bases in between. The CDR3 contains 14 residues. CDR1 is MNHNY, CDR2 SVGAGI, per germline (reference sequence).

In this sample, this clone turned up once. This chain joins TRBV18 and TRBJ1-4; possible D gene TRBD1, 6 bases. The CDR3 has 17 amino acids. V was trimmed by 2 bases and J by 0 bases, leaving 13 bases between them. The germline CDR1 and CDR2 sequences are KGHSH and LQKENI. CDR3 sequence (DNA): TGTGCCAGCTCACCAGACATTACAGGGTCAACTAATGAAAAACTGTTTTTT. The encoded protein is CASSPDITGSTNEKLFF.

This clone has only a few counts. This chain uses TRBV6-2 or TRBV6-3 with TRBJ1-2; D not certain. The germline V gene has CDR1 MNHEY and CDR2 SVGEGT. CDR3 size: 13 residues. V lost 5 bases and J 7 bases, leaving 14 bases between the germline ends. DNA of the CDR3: TGTGCCAGCAGTGTAGTCCGGGGAGGTGGCTACACCTTC. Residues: CASSVVRGGGYTF.

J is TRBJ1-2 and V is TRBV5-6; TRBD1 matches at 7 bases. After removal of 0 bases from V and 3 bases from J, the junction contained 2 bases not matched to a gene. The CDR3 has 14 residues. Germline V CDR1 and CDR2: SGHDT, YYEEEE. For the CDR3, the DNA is TGTGCCAGCAGCTTGGCGGACAGGTACTATGGCTACACCTTC. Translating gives CASSLADRYYGYTF.

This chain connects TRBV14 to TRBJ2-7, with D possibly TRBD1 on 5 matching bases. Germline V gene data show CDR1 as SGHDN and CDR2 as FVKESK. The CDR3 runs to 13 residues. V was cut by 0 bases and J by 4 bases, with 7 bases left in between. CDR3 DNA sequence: TGTGCCAGCAGCCAAGATAACAGGTACGAGCAGTACGTC. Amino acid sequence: CASSQDNRYEQYV.

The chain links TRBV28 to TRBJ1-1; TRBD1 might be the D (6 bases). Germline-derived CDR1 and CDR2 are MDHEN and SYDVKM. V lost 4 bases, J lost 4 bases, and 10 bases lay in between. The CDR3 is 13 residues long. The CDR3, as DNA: TGTGCCAGCAGTTACAGGGATGCCACTGAAGCTTTCTTT. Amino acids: CASSYRDATEAFF.

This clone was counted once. The CDR3 loop reads CASSFSDQETQYF. CDR3 nucleotide sequence: TGTGCCAGTAGTTTTAGCGACCAAGAGACCCAGTACTTC. The chain uses TRBV19 and TRBJ2-5; TRBD2 might be the D (5 bases). The germline CDR1 and CDR2 sequences are LNHDA and SQIVND (reference sequence). This CDR3 comprises 13 residues. The V end lost 5 bases, the J end lost 0 bases, and 7 bases lay between the germline ends. Looking up the rest from reference TRBV19 and TRBJ2-5 gives the full variable domain: DGGITQSPKYLFRKEGQNVTLSCEQNLNHDAMYWYRQDPGQGLRLIYYSQIVNDFQKGDIAEGYSVSREKKESFPLTVTSAQKNPTAFYLCASSFSDQETQYFGPGTRLLVL.

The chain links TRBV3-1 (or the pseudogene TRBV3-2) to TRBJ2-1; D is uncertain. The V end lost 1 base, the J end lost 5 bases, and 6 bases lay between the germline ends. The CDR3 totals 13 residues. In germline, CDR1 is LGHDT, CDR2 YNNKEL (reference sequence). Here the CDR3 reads CASSQGTNNEQFF. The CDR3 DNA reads TGTGCCAGCAGCCAAGGCACTAACAATGAGCAGTTCTTC.

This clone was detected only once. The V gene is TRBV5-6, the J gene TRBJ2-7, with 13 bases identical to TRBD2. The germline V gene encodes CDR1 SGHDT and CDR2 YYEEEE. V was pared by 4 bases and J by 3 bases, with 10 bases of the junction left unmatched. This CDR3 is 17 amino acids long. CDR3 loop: CASSRGLAGATNYEQYV. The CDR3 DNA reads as TGTGCCAGCAGCCGCGGACTAGCGGGGGCTACTAACTACGAGCAGTACGTC.

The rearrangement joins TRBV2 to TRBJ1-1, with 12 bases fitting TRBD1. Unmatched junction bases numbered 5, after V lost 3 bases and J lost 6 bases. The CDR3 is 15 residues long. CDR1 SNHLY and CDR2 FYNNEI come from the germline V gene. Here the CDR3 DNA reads TGTGCCAGCAGTGAGGTGGGACAGGGGGCTGCTGAAGCTTTCTTT. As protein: CASSEVGQGAAEAFF.

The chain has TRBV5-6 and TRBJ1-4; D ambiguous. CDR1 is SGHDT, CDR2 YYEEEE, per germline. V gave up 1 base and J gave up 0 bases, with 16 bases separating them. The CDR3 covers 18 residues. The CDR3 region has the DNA TGTGCCAGCAGCTTGCAGACTCTGGGTATGGCAACTAATGAAAAACTGTTTTTT. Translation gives CASSLQTLGMATNEKLFF.

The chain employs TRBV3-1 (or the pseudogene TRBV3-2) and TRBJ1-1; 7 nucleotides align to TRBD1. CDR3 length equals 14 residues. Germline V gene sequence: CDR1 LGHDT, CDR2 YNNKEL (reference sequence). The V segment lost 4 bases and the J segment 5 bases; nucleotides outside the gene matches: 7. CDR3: CASSRRQGQTEAFF. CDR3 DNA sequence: TGTGCCAGCAGCCGCAGACAGGGACAAACTGAAGCTTTCTTT.

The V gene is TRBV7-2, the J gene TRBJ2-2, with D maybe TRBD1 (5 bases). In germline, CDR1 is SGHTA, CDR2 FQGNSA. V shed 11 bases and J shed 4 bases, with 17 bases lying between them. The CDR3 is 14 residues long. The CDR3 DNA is TGTGCCGGTCGGCAGGGTAGTGCCACCGGGGAGCTGTTTTTT. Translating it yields CAGRQGSATGELFF. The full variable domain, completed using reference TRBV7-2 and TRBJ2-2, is GAGVSQSPSNKVTEKGKDVELRCDPISGHTALYWYRQSLGQGLEFLIYFQGNSAPDKSGLPSDRFSAERTGGSVSTLTIQRTQQEDSAVYLCAGRQGSATGELFFGEGSRLTVL.

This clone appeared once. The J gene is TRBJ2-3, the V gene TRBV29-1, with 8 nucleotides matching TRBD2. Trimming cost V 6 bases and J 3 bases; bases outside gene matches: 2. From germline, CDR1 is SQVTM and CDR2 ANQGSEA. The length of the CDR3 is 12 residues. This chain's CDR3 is CSVERGTDTQYF. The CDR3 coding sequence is TGCAGCGTCGAGCGGGGGACAGATACGCAGTATTTT.

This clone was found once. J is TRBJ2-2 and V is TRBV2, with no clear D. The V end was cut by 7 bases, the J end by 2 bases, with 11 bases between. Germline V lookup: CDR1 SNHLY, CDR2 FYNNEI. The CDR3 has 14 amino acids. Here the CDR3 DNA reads TGTGCCAGCACCTTAGCCGTTAACACCGGGGAGCTGTTTTTT. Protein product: CASTLAVNTGELFF.

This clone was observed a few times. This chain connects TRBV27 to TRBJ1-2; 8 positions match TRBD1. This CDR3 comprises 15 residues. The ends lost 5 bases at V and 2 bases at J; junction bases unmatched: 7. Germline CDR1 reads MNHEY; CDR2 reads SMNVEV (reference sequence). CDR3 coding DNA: TGTGCCAGCAGTCCCCGGGACAGGTACAACTATGGCTACACCTTC. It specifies CASSPRDRYNYGYTF.

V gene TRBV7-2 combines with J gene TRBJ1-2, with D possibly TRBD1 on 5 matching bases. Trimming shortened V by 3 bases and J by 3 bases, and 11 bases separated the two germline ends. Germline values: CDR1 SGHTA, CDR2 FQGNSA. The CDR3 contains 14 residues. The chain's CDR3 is CASSFGSGDYGYTF. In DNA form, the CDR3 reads TGTGCCAGCAGCTTCGGGTCGGGGGACTATGGCTACACCTTC.

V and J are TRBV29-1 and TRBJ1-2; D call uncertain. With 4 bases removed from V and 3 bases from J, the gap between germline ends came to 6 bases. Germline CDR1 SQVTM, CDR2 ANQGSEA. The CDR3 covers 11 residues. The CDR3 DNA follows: TGCAGCGTTGGGGCAGACTATGGCTACACCTTC. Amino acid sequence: CSVGADYGYTF.

CDR3 in DNA: TGTGCCAGCAGCATCGGGACTGGTAATGAAAAACTGTTTTTT. Amino acids: CASSIGTGNEKLFF. V gene TRBV5-8 combines with J gene TRBJ1-4, with a possible D match to TRBD1 (5 bases). This CDR3 has 14 amino acids. The ends were cut back, 4 bases at V and 4 bases at J, with 11 bases in the middle. Germline CDR1 and CDR2: SGHTS and YDEGEE.